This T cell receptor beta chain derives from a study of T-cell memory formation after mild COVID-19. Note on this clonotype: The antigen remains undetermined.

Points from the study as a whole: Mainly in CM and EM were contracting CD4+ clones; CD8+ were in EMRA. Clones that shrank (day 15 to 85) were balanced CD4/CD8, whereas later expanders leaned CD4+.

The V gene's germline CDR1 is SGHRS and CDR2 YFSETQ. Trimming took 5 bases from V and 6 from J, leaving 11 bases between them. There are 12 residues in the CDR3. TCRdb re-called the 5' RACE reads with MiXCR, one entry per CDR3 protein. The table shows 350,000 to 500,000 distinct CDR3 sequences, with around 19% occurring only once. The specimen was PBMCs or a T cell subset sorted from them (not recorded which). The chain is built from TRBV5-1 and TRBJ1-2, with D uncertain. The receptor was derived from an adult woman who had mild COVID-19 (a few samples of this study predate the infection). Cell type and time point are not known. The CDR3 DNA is TGCGCCAGCAGGGGTCTCAAGGATGGCTACACCTTC. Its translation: CASRGLKDGYTF.